This T cell receptor (beta chain) was obtained from a study of blood T cell repertoires in COVID-19. Study background: Donors in the United States, Italy and Spain gave samples during acute or convalescent COVID-19. The cDNA or gDNA used as material had been derived from T cells, B-cell-depleted T cells, or PBMCs.

The CDR3 extends over 13 amino acids. CDR1 is MGHRA and CDR2 is YSYEKL in the germline V gene. V lost 8 bases to trimming and J lost 2 bases, with 11 bases between them. In the original analysis: Amplifying reference gene primers gave estimates of nucleated cell counts. Measured with immunoSEQ multiplex PCR; TCRdb has only the in-frame clones, and not every one. That table is the source of V, J and clone size, and D and trimming were worked out from the DNA. Among approximately 210,000 clones, 89% were seen once, and the ten largest hold around 4.8%. What was sequenced was peripheral blood. J is TRBJ2-3 and V is TRBV4-1; D possibly corresponds to TRBD2 (7 bases). The receptor comes from a woman in her thirties or forties with acute or convalescent COVID-19. The CDR3 sequence: CASGGGNTDTQYF. The CDR3 DNA reads as TGCGCCAGCGGGGGGGGCAACACAGATACGCAGTATTTT.